These T cell receptor beta chains were read from a single sample in a study of T cells in Graves' hyperthyroidism and ophthalmopathy. TCRdb used MiXCR to reprocess the multiplex PCR reads, holding one entry per CDR3 protein. The table records 750,000 to 950,000 distinct CDR3 sequences, 35% to 45% of them present only once. The sample taken for sequencing was blood. Every receptor here comes from a man younger than 30 with Graves' hyperthyroidism. Both conserved end residues are part of each CDR3. The D gene is left open where the match is weak. A clone size is listed for some rows: how often the clone was seen (once, few, many), or a class if it is expanded.

CDR3aa: CSARDPGMAEAFF; CDR3nt: TGCAGTGCTAGAGATCCGGGGATGGCTGAAGCTTTCTTT; v_gene: TRBV20-1; abundance: -; d_gene: -; j_gene: TRBJ1-1
CDR3aa: CASSFPRGETQYF; CDR3nt: TGTGCCAGCAGTTTTCCTAGGGGCGAGACCCAGTACTTC; v_gene: TRBV12-3/TRBV12-4; abundance: few; d_gene: -; j_gene: TRBJ2-5
CDR3aa: CASSSGPTDAQYF; CDR3nt: TGTGCCAGCAGCTCCGGACCCACAGATGCGCAGTATTTT; v_gene: TRBV7-2; abundance: -; d_gene: -; j_gene: TRBJ2-3
CDR3aa: CSARDASNTEAFF; CDR3nt: TGCAGTGCTAGAGATGCCAGCAACACTGAAGCTTTCTTT; v_gene: TRBV20-1; abundance: -; d_gene: -; j_gene: TRBJ1-1
CDR3aa: CASRGAPREKLFF; CDR3nt: TGTGCCAGCCGGGGCGCTCCCCGTGAAAAACTGTTTTTT; v_gene: TRBV2; abundance: many; d_gene: -; j_gene: TRBJ1-4
CDR3aa: CASSPEDRTQHF; CDR3nt: TGTGCCAGCAGTCCCGAGGACAGAACCCAGCATTTT; v_gene: TRBV10-3; abundance: -; d_gene: -; j_gene: TRBJ1-5
CDR3aa: CATSDPTGGTEAFF; CDR3nt: TGTGCCACCAGTGACCCGACAGGGGGGACTGAAGCTTTCTTT; v_gene: TRBV24-1; abundance: few; d_gene: TRBD1; j_gene: TRBJ1-1
CDR3aa: CASSLGRGLLSTEAFF; CDR3nt: TGTGCCAGCAGCTTAGGGCGCGGGCTCCTAAGCACTGAAGCTTTCTTT; v_gene: TRBV7-2; abundance: -; d_gene: -; j_gene: TRBJ1-1
CDR3aa: CASSFDSRTDTQYF; CDR3nt: TGTGCCAGCAGCTTCGACAGCCGCACAGATACGCAGTATTTT; v_gene: TRBV7-9; abundance: once; d_gene: -; j_gene: TRBJ2-3
CDR3aa: CASSHWTDYEQYF; CDR3nt: TGTGCCAGCAGCCATTGGACGGACTACGAGCAGTACTTC; v_gene: TRBV7-2; abundance: few; d_gene: -; j_gene: TRBJ2-7
CDR3aa: CSGLAGNTETQYF; CDR3nt: TGCAGTGGTTTAGCGGGGAATACAGAGACCCAGTACTTC; v_gene: TRBV20-1; abundance: -; d_gene: TRBD2; j_gene: TRBJ2-5
CDR3aa: CASSHLGERMNTEAFF; CDR3nt: TGTGCCAGCAGCCACCTAGGGGAAAGAATGAACACTGAAGCTTTCTTT; v_gene: TRBV25-1; abundance: many; d_gene: -; j_gene: TRBJ1-1
CDR3aa: CASSGQYQETQYF; CDR3nt: TGTGCCAGCAGTGGACAGTACCAAGAGACCCAGTACTTC; v_gene: TRBV2; abundance: many; d_gene: -; j_gene: TRBJ2-5
CDR3aa: CSGGGETQYF; CDR3nt: TGCTCGGGGGGGGGAGAGACCCAGTACTTC; v_gene: TRBV29-1; abundance: many; d_gene: TRBD2; j_gene: TRBJ2-5
CDR3aa: CASRLERGGKETQYF; CDR3nt: TGTGCCAGCAGGTTGGAACGGGGGGGCAAGGAGACCCAGTACTTC; v_gene: TRBV2; abundance: -; d_gene: TRBD2; j_gene: TRBJ2-5
CDR3aa: CASSPRTAPNGYTF; CDR3nt: TGTGCCAGCAGCCCCCGGACAGCACCCAATGGCTACACCTTC; v_gene: TRBV9; abundance: many; d_gene: -; j_gene: TRBJ1-2
CDR3aa: CSATPGTGGQPQHF; CDR3nt: TGCAGTGCTACCCCCGGGACAGGGGGACAGCCCCAGCATTTT; v_gene: TRBV20-1; abundance: few; d_gene: TRBD1; j_gene: TRBJ1-5
CDR3aa: CASSHPGQGRTGELFF; CDR3nt: TGTGCCAGCAGCCATCCGGGACAGGGTAGGACCGGGGAGCTGTTTTTT; v_gene: TRBV5-4; abundance: few; d_gene: TRBD1; j_gene: TRBJ2-2
CDR3aa: CASRLQGANYGYTF; CDR3nt: TGTGCCAGCAGACTCCAGGGGGCTAACTATGGCTACACCTTC; v_gene: TRBV6-5; abundance: few; d_gene: TRBD1; j_gene: TRBJ1-2
CDR3aa: CASSQVEQGAGAFF; CDR3nt: TGCGCCAGCAGCCAGGTCGAACAGGGGGCAGGAGCTTTCTTT; v_gene: TRBV4-3; abundance: few; d_gene: TRBD1; j_gene: TRBJ1-1
CDR3aa: CASSQAVRVGNTIYF; CDR3nt: TGTGCCAGCAGCCAAGCGGTGCGGGTTGGAAACACCATATATTTT; v_gene: TRBV7-6; abundance: -; d_gene: -; j_gene: TRBJ1-3
CDR3aa: CASILLTATYSNQPQHF; CDR3nt: TGTGCCAGCATCCTCCTGACAGCGACTTATAGCAATCAGCCCCAGCATTTT; v_gene: TRBV11-2; abundance: once; d_gene: -; j_gene: TRBJ1-5
CDR3aa: CAIRAGGSLYGYTF; CDR3nt: TGTGCCATCAGGGCAGGGGGCTCCCTCTATGGCTACACCTTC; v_gene: TRBV10-3; abundance: -; d_gene: TRBD1; j_gene: TRBJ1-2
CDR3aa: CSVELRSHEQFF; CDR3nt: TGCAGCGTTGAACTCAGAAGCCATGAGCAGTTCTTC; v_gene: TRBV29-1; abundance: once; d_gene: -; j_gene: TRBJ2-1
CDR3aa: CSVEASGTEAFF; CDR3nt: TGCAGCGTTGAAGCAAGCGGGACTGAAGCTTTCTTT; v_gene: TRBV29-1; abundance: few; d_gene: -; j_gene: TRBJ1-1
CDR3aa: CASSLREAGGYGYTF; CDR3nt: TGTGCCAGCAGCTTAAGGGAGGCAGGGGGCTATGGCTACACCTTC; v_gene: TRBV7-9; abundance: -; d_gene: TRBD1; j_gene: TRBJ1-2
CDR3aa: CTSSLPTGGGYTF; CDR3nt: TGTACCAGCAGTTTACCTACGGGTGGGGGCTACACCTTC; v_gene: TRBV25-1; abundance: -; d_gene: -; j_gene: TRBJ1-2